Listed below are T cell receptor beta chains from one sample, sequenced in a study of response to subunit inactivated influenza vaccine. MiXCR was run by TCRdb on the RT-PCR reads, yielding one entry per CDR3 protein. The table lists approximately 700,000 distinct CDR3 sequences, 11% to 15% of them singletons. The sample in question was PBMCs from blood, obtained roughly 2 weeks before vaccination. These receptors came from a man aged 50-59 years who received an inactivated influenza vaccine. Each CDR3 is given without its conserved first and last residue. The order of the fields is D gene, J gene, V gene, CDR3 protein. A D gene is named only where the DNA matches it firmly.

NA	TRBJ2-1	TRBV5-1	ASSSGTATNNEQF
TRBD2	TRBJ2-5	TRBV7-2	ASSSAGTSIETQY
NA	TRBJ2-3	TRBV10-3	AISRGDTQY
TRBD2	TRBJ2-7	TRBV20-1	SARGLAGGHYEQY
NA	TRBJ2-1	TRBV11-2	ASSLDGAALSYNEQF
TRBD1	TRBJ1-1	TRBV29-1	SVRQGLNTEAF
NA	TRBJ1-1	TRBV2	ASSVAGEGTEAF
NA	TRBJ1-2	TRBV6-1	ASTLIGREYGYT
NA	TRBJ1-2	TRBV20-1	SAREVDRGLNYGYT
NA	TRBJ2-2	TRBV2	ASSEHGLTGELF
NA	TRBJ1-4	TRBV5-1	ASSLNAPNEKLF
NA	TRBJ2-7	TRBV7-2	ASSSDWGEQY
NA	TRBJ2-7	TRBV3-1	ASSQDLLAGVSYEQY
NA	TRBJ1-4	TRBV20-1	SAPIPGAGEKLF
TRBD2	TRBJ2-5	TRBV5-1	ASSSGVAGGSETQY
TRBD2	TRBJ2-1	TRBV7-7	ASSPKALAGGPYNEQF
NA	TRBJ2-1	TRBV11-2	ASSLERGSYNEQF
NA	TRBJ2-1	TRBV6-5	ASSYLTNNEQF
NA	TRBJ1-2	TRBV4-2	ASSHPAGPRTDGYT
NA	TRBJ2-5	TRBV7-9	ASSFIRLQGTQY
NA	TRBJ1-1	TRBV7-2	ASSPWAKNTEAF
TRBD1	TRBJ2-1	TRBV3-1	ASALRGQGFNEQF
NA	TRBJ2-3	TRBV20-1	SAADPGRTDTQY
TRBD1	TRBJ2-6	TRBV20-1	SASPPQGAGGANVLT
NA	TRBJ1-4	TRBV20-1	SARDFARAEKLF
NA	TRBJ2-2	TRBV7-9	ASSLGIAGELF
TRBD1	TRBJ2-7	TRBV5-1	ASSLDPGQGREQY
NA	NA	TRBV20-1	SASVTGNYEQF
NA	TRBJ2-3	TRBV5-1	ASSLATTLATDTQY
NA	TRBJ1-1	TRBV11-2	ASSPTSGNTEAF
TRBD2	TRBJ2-7	TRBV15	ATSRVGGAYEQY
TRBD1	TRBJ2-5	TRBV29-1	SVAGQGRETQY